A single sample is the source of the 17 T cell receptor beta chains below, sequenced in a study of blood T cell repertoires in COVID-19. Repertoires were generated with immunoSEQ multiplex PCR, while TCRdb's copy carries only in-frame clones and drops some. The table includes about 240,000 clones, roughly 83% detected once. The specimen was peripheral blood. The receptors derive from a woman of 80 years or more with acute or convalescent COVID-19.

CDR3 amino acids: CASSLESGSGPEKLFF. The CDR3 DNA reads TGCGCCAGCAGCTTGGAATCGGGGTCGGGTCCGGAAAAACTGTTTTTT. The genes are TRBV5-1 and TRBJ1-4; D unclear. V lost 0 bases to trimming and J lost 8 bases, with 17 bases between them. The CDR3 spans 16 residues. Germline CDR1 SGHRS, CDR2 YFSETQ. The full variable domain, in which reference TRBV5-1 and TRBJ1-4 provide the parts outside the CDR3, is KAGVTQTPRYLIKTRGQQVTLSCSPISGHRSVSWYQQTPGQGLQFLFEYFSETQRNKGNFPGRFSGRQFSNSRSEMNVSTLELGDSALYLCASSLESGSGPEKLFFGSGTQLSVL.

The chain uses TRBV19 and TRBJ1-2; 8 bases map to TRBD1. The CDR3 is 15 residues long. The junction had 11 bases not matched to a gene; V was cut back by 6 bases and J by 5 bases. Per germline, CDR1 LNHDA and CDR2 SQIVND (reference sequence). DNA for the CDR3: TGTGCCAGTAGAACCCCGACAGGGGATTTTTATGGCTACACCTTC. Its protein is CASRTPTGDFYGYTF.

The chain recombines TRBV5-1 with TRBJ2-7; perhaps TRBD1 as D (5 bases). The germline gives CDR1 SGHRS, CDR2 YFSETQ. V was trimmed by 0 bases and J by 9 bases, leaving 19 bases between them. The CDR3 length is 15 residues. CDR3 DNA sequence: TGCGCCAGCAGCTTGGAGCCAGGGCCCCCTACGGGGCAGTACTTC. Residues: CASSLEPGPPTGQYF.

This clone has just one count. The rearrangement uses TRBV9 and TRBJ1-3, with a tentative D call TRBD1 (6 bases). Per the germline V gene, CDR1 is SGDLS and CDR2 is YYNGEE. V lost 4 bases and J lost 8, with 16 bases in between. CDR3 size: 14 residues. CDR3 residues: CASSTRQEADTIYF. DNA of the CDR3: TGTGCCAGCAGCACGCGACAGGAGGCGGACACCATATATTTT.

There are a few counts of this clone. The V call is TRBV30, the J call TRBJ1-2, with D perhaps TRBD1 (5 bases). The CDR3 sequence is 14 residues long. The V and J ends lost 1 base and 8 bases respectively, with 17 bases between them. Germline CDR1 GTSNPN, CDR2 SVGIG (reference sequence). CDR3 sequence: CAWSGAGKGVGYTF. The DNA of the CDR3 is TGTGCCTGGAGTGGGGCAGGGAAAGGGGTCGGCTACACCTTC.

The V gene is TRBV19, the J gene TRBJ2-5; a possible D gene is TRBD1 (6 bases). The CDR3 totals 15 residues. V shed 6 bases and J shed 2 bases, with 16 bases lying between them. The V gene's germline CDR1 is LNHDA and CDR2 SQIVND (reference sequence). The CDR3 sequence: CASRRQVTSQETQYF. Here the CDR3 DNA reads TGTGCCAGTAGACGACAGGTTACTTCGCAAGAGACCCAGTACTTC.

The genes are TRBV28 and TRBJ1-2; 9 nucleotides align to TRBD1. The CDR3 runs to 14 residues. Germline trimming cut 3 bases from V and 4 bases from J; bases unmatched to any gene: 3. Germline loops: CDR1 MDHEN, CDR2 SYDVKM. Written as DNA, the CDR3 is TGTGCCAGCAGTTTCACAGGGGGCATCTATGGCTACACCTTC. Protein product: CASSFTGGIYGYTF.

This clone was seen a handful of times. This sequence joins TRBV6-5 and TRBJ2-7; TRBD1 agrees at 7 bases. This CDR3 has 15 amino acids. With V trimmed by 2 bases and J by 2 bases, 6 bases remained unmatched. In germline, CDR1 is MNHEY, CDR2 SVGAGI. The CDR3 region has the DNA TGTGCCAGCAGTTACACCTTGACAGGGACCTACGAGCAGTACTTC. This sequence encodes CASSYTLTGTYEQYF.

The chain carries TRBV2 and TRBJ2-1; D may be TRBD1 (5 bases). V gave up 2 bases and J gave up 15 bases, with 17 bases separating them. The germline V gene encodes CDR1 SNHLY and CDR2 FYNNEI. CDR3 length equals 13 residues. CDR3 protein: CASSESLVTVPFF. The CDR3 DNA reads as TGTGCCAGCAGTGAATCTCTTGTGACAGTTCCGTTCTTC.

The genes are TRBV5-8 and TRBJ2-7, with D perhaps TRBD2 (5 bases). This CDR3 has 15 amino acids. V was pared by 2 bases and J by 0 bases, with 12 bases between. The germline V gene has CDR1 SGHTS and CDR2 YDEGEE. The CDR3 sequence is CASSFGLASSYEQYF. The CDR3 nucleotides are TGTGCCAGCAGCTTTGGCCTAGCAAGCTCCTACGAGCAGTACTTC.

The chain employs TRBV19 and TRBJ1-5, with D uncertain. The V end was cut by 7 bases, the J end by 0 bases, with 7 bases between. This CDR3 comprises 13 residues. Germline loops: CDR1 LNHDA, CDR2 SQIVND (reference sequence). The CDR3 is CASNQYSNQPQHF. Here the CDR3 DNA reads TGTGCCAGTAATCAGTATAGCAATCAGCCCCAGCATTTT.

The rearrangement joins TRBV5-4 to TRBJ2-1; D is perhaps TRBD1 (6 bases). The CDR3 runs 16 residues. Per the germline V gene, CDR1 is SGHNT and CDR2 is YYREEE (reference sequence). The V end lost 0 bases, the J end lost 3 bases, and 13 bases lay between the germline ends. CDR3 residues: CASSLEGQRIYNEQFF. The CDR3 nucleotides read TGTGCCAGCAGCTTGGAAGGACAGCGGATCTACAATGAGCAGTTCTTC. Full variable domain (missing parts from reference TRBV5-4 and TRBJ2-1): ETGVTQSPTHLIKTRGQQVTLRCSSQSGHNTVSWYQQALGQGPQFIFQYYREEENGRGNFPPRFSGLQFPNYSSELNVNALELDDSALYLCASSLEGQRIYNEQFFGPGTRLTVL.

The chain recombines TRBV3-1 (or the pseudogene TRBV3-2) with TRBJ1-6; the D gene is possibly TRBD1 (5 bases). Trimming stripped 5 bases from V and 8 bases from J, with 16 bases between. The germline V gene encodes CDR1 LGHDT and CDR2 YNNKEL (reference sequence). The CDR3 spans 15 residues. This CDR3 reads CASSSRGGGYSPLHF. The CDR3 DNA reads TGTGCCAGCAGCAGCCGGGGTGGGGGGTATTCACCCCTCCACTTT.

The V call is TRBV7-2, the J call TRBJ2-7; the match to TRBD1 covers 8 bases. CDR3 size: 15 residues. V trimming: 1 base; J trimming: 1 base; junction bases outside the gene matches: 3. Germline loops: CDR1 SGHTA, CDR2 FQGNSA. CDR3 loop: CASSLGQGQSYEQYF. Written as DNA, the CDR3 is TGTGCCAGCAGCTTAGGACAGGGGCAGTCCTACGAGCAGTACTTC.

V usage is TRBV7-2 and J usage is TRBJ2-3; TRBD2 matches at 7 bases. The CDR3 consists of 15 residues. V shed 6 bases and J 2 bases; nucleotides not matched to a gene: 8. From germline, CDR1 is SGHTA and CDR2 FQGNSA. CDR3 sequence (DNA): TGTGCCAGCAGACCCATCGGGACTATCACAGATACGCAGTATTTT. Encoded protein: CASRPIGTITDTQYF.

The CDR3 loop reads CASRRGTVDYGYTF. Here the CDR3 DNA reads TGTGCCAGCAGACGCGGGACAGTGGACTATGGCTACACCTTC. This chain connects TRBV28 to TRBJ1-2; 7 positions match TRBD1. Germline V CDR1 and CDR2: MDHEN, SYDVKM. The junction had 7 bases not matched to a gene; V was cut back by 6 bases and J by 3 bases. This CDR3 region has 14 residues.

The V call is TRBV2, the J call TRBJ2-2; 7 bases match TRBD2. Losses at the gene ends were 6 bases for V and 5 bases for J; bases not matched to a gene: 6. Germline CDR1 is SNHLY and CDR2 is FYNNEI. This CDR3 has 14 amino acids. In DNA, the CDR3 is TGTGCCAGCAGATGGGAGGGAGGGACCGGGGAGCTGTTTTTT. This codes for CASRWEGGTGELFF.